The TCR beta chain under discussion was sequenced for a study of cytomegalovirus exposure and HLA in healthy donors. Assay: immunoSEQ multiplex PCR; the TCRdb copy retains only in-frame clones and omits some. The table lists fewer than 75,000 clones, approximately 96% of them singletons. Germline V gene lookup returns CDR1 LNHDA and CDR2 SQIVND (reference sequence). Trimming left V 0 bases short and J 1 base short, with 21 bases between. This CDR3 comprises 19 residues. The V and J genes are TRBV19 and TRBJ1-1, with a weak D call TRBD1 (5 bases). The sequence derives from a man between 18 and 35 years old in good health and CMV-seronegative. Sample: PBMCs. The CDR3 reads CASSIDGGSPRPKNTEAFF. The CDR3 DNA sequence: TGTGCCAGTAGTATAGATGGGGGGTCTCCCCGACCAAAGAACACTGAAGCTTTCTTT.